The clone carrying this T cell receptor (beta chain) was counted ten times or more. Its antigen is currently unknown. These data are taken from a study of beta chain features in type 1 diabetes. Study-wide results and caveats: Reduced insertions and increased deletions marked VDJ junctions in type 1 diabetes patients. Moderate but significant shortening of TCRB CDR3s was recorded in all four CD4+ subsets from Type 1 diabetes patients.

One heparinised draw of blood, averaging around 120 mL, came from each donor. Expressed TCRB transcripts got sequenced, as all isolated RNA was reverse transcribed. Sequencing used immunoSEQ multiplex PCR; TCRdb keeps in-frame clones, though not all of them. This table holds roughly 300,000 clones, around 9.7% found once. After removal of 4 bases from V and 6 bases from J, the junction contained 12 bases not matched to a gene. There are 17 residues in the CDR3. In germline, CDR1 is LGHNA, CDR2 YNFKEQ. Sample: central memory CD4+ T cells from blood. The chain couples TRBV4-2 to TRBJ2-2; TRBD1 aligns across 9 bases. This TCR came from a man aged 30-40 years with type 1 diabetes. The CDR3 sequence: CASSRALGTGSAGELFF. As DNA, the CDR3 is TGTGCCAGCAGCCGCGCACTGGGGACAGGGTCTGCCGGGGAGCTGTTTTTT.